What follows is one TCR beta chain and its context. The method was immunoSEQ multiplex PCR; TCRdb's version includes in-frame clones alone and lacks a portion of them. Of about 200,000 clones in the sample, approximately 90% were seen once. This entry belongs to a study of T cell responses to AZD1222 COVID-19 vaccine. The CDR3 length is 13 residues. V trimming: 4 bases; J trimming: 5 bases; junction bases outside the gene matches: 3. Germline CDR1 and CDR2: MGHRA and YSYEKL. The material sequenced was peripheral blood, taken 28 days after the second AZD1222 dose. The sequence was obtained from an adult who received the AZD1222 COVID-19 vaccine. This chain uses TRBV4-1 with TRBJ2-7; TRBD1 agrees at 9 bases. The CDR3 spells CASSRDRGDEQYF. CDR3 nucleotide sequence: TGCGCCAGCAGCCGAGACAGGGGGGACGAGCAGTACTTC.